Each of the 25 T cell receptor beta chains below was sequenced from the same sample in a study of CD8+CD57+ T cells in acquired aplastic anemia. Genomic DNA, the template, was used for profiling of the TCR beta VDJ and CDR3. TCRdb re-analysed the reads in MiXCR, keeping a single row per CDR3 protein. The sample has approximately 70,000 distinct CDR3 sequences; about 50% are singletons. Sequencing used sorted CD4+, CD8+, or CD8+CD57+ T cells (not recorded which) from PBMCs. The receptors shown here come from a human donor in good health, serving as a control.

The chain uses TRBV2 and TRBJ1-6; D is possibly TRBD1 (5 bases). V was clipped by 8 bases and J by 10 bases, with 12 bases between them. CDR3 length: 12 amino acids. Germline CDR1 and CDR2: SNHLY and FYNNEI. The CDR3 DNA is TGTGCCAGCGTGGGATGGGGCTCACCCCTCCACTTT. Protein: CASVGWGSPLHF.

The chain has TRBV9 and TRBJ1-2; D not certain. The germline V gene has CDR1 SGDLS and CDR2 YYNGEE. The CDR3 sequence is 15 residues long. Trimming left V 2 bases short and J 2 bases short, with 13 bases between. The CDR3 bases are TGTGCCAGCAGCGTTGAAGGAGCACAGAACTATGGCTACACCTTC. This translates into CASSVEGAQNYGYTF.

With regard to this clonotype: The CDR3 does not end in the conserved phenylalanine or tryptophan, so this is likely a read error. No DNA is shown, since the ends of the CDR3 on it are uncertain; the CDR3 is the one TCRdb lists. This chain joins TRBV10-3 and TRBJ1-2; the table's D call, TRBD1, has no DNA check behind it. The CDR3 region is 11 residues in length, termini included. Germline lookup yields CDR1 ENHRY and CDR2 SYGVKD. This CDR3 is CAISTGQGQGL.

The CDR3 DNA reads TGTGCCAGCAGTAGGGGATCTAACTATGGCTACACCTTC. Translation: CASSRGSNYGYTF. The J gene is TRBJ1-2, the V gene TRBV2; D is perhaps TRBD1 (5 bases). The CDR3 runs to 13 residues. V lost 5 bases to trimming and J lost 0 bases, with 7 bases between them. Germline V gene lookup returns CDR1 SNHLY and CDR2 FYNNEI.

The chain's CDR3 is CASSESSGTEKLFF. The CDR3 nucleotides are TGTGCCAGCAGTGAATCGTCAGGGACTGAAAAACTGTTTTTT. The V and J genes are TRBV25-1 and TRBJ1-4, with D possibly being TRBD1 (5 bases). The V gene's germline CDR1 is MGHDK and CDR2 SYGVNS. This CDR3 is built from 14 residues. V shed 1 base and J shed 7 bases, with 10 bases lying between them.

This clonotype is classed as medium-sized. The chain links TRBV9 to TRBJ1-6; perhaps TRBD1 as D (5 bases). The ends were cut back, 0 bases at V and 7 bases at J, with 8 bases in the middle. In germline, CDR1 is SGDLS, CDR2 YYNGEE. The CDR3 length is 14 residues. CDR3 nucleotide sequence: TGTGCCAGCAGCGTAGAACAGGCAAATTCACCCCTCCACTTT. It yields the protein CASSVEQANSPLHF.

This clonotype was seen only a few times. This chain links TRBV7-2 with TRBJ2-1, with a weak D call TRBD2 (5 bases). V lost 1 base and J lost 7, with 11 bases in between. Germline CDR1 and CDR2: SGHTA and FQGNSA. This CDR3 region has 14 residues. This chain's CDR3 is CASSLGLAGNEQFF. Written as DNA, the CDR3 is TGTGCCAGCAGCTTAGGGCTAGCCGGGAATGAGCAGTTCTTC.

The chain combines TRBV10-3 with TRBJ1-4, with 8 bases fitting TRBD1. The V segment lost 6 bases and the J segment 8 bases; nucleotides outside the gene matches: 8. This CDR3 is built from 14 residues. Germline-derived CDR1 and CDR2 are ENHRY and SYGVKD. The CDR3 nucleotides read TGTGCCATCAGCTCCGGGACAGGTGGGGAAAAACTGTTTTTT. Translating gives CAISSGTGGEKLFF.

The CDR3 sequence: CASSPRAQETQYF. Here the CDR3 DNA reads TGTGCCAGCAGCCCCCGGGCCCAAGAGACCCAGTACTTC. The chain is built from TRBV7-2 and TRBJ2-5, with D unclear. Germline assignment: CDR1 SGHTA and CDR2 FQGNSA. With 5 bases removed from V and 1 base from J, the gap between germline ends came to 8 bases. This CDR3 has 13 residues.

The chain is built from TRBV11-1 and TRBJ2-7; 8 bases map to TRBD1. Unmatched junction bases numbered 10, after V lost 7 bases and J lost 2 bases. The CDR3 spans 15 residues. Germline V CDR1 and CDR2: SGHAT, FQDESV (reference sequence). Here the CDR3 reads CASTRQGPLAYEQYF. CDR3 DNA sequence: TGTGCCAGCACACGACAGGGGCCACTAGCCTACGAGCAGTACTTC.

This chain joins TRBV20-1 and TRBJ2-7; D may correspond to TRBD1 or TRBD2 (5 bases each). CDR1 and CDR2 from the germline V gene are DFQATT and SNEGSKA (reference sequence). The CDR3 has 13 residues. V lost 3 bases and J lost 5, with 14 bases in between. The CDR3: CSAREGARDEQYF. DNA of the CDR3: TGCAGTGCTAGGGAAGGGGCGCGGGACGAGCAGTACTTC.

The chain employs TRBV24-1 and TRBJ1-4; no clear D gene. V lost 6 bases and J lost 7, with 26 bases in between. The CDR3 sequence is 18 residues long. The germline gives CDR1 KGHDR, CDR2 SFDVKD. The CDR3 is CATSRVGSRGGRVEKLFF. The CDR3 region has the DNA TGTGCCACCAGTCGAGTGGGGAGTCGGGGTGGAAGGGTTGAAAAACTGTTTTTT.

About this clonotype itself: The conserved phenylalanine or tryptophan is not found at the CDR3 terminus, so this likely reflects a read error. Because the CDR3's place on the DNA is in doubt, the DNA is left out and the CDR3 is given as listed by TCRdb. The rearrangement uses TRBV5-4 and TRBJ2-1; the table's D call, TRBD2, was not checked against the DNA. The CDR3 totals 9 residues, both ends included. Germline V gene sequence: CDR1 SGHNT, CDR2 YYREEE (reference sequence). The CDR3 loop is CASSWGLAG.

This clonotype showed up just once. This chain links TRBV29-1 with TRBJ2-7, with D perhaps being TRBD1 or TRBD2 (6 bases each). CDR1 and CDR2 (germline): SQVTM, ANQGSEA. V was cut by 2 bases and J by 3 bases, with 14 bases left in between. The CDR3 totals 14 residues. The chain's CDR3 is CSVEYGGGGYEQYV. In DNA form, the CDR3 reads TGCAGCGTTGAATACGGTGGAGGGGGCTACGAGCAGTACGTC.

The table lists this clonotype with a few counts. The V call is TRBV10-3, the J call TRBJ2-5; TRBD2 might be the D (6 bases). CDR3 length: 14 amino acids. Trimming took 0 bases from V and 9 from J, leaving 14 bases between them. Germline CDR1 and CDR2: ENHRY and SYGVKD. CDR3 sequence reads: CAISESRGNQPQYF. CDR3 coding DNA: TGTGCCATCAGTGAGTCGCGGGGCAATCAGCCCCAGTACTTC.

This clonotype is medium-sized by share. This sequence joins TRBV10-3 and TRBJ2-1, with unresolved D. The CDR3 runs 13 residues. The germline V and J ends were trimmed by 3 bases and 12 bases, with 15 bases remaining between them. CDR1 is ENHRY, CDR2 SYGVKD, per germline. The CDR3 sequence is CAISDLGEVGQFF. The CDR3 region has the DNA TGTGCCATCAGTGACCTAGGAGAGGTTGGGCAGTTCTTC.

The chain combines TRBV19 with TRBJ1-1; the D gene is possibly TRBD1 (6 bases). The CDR3 has 14 amino acids. V gave up 3 bases and J gave up 5 bases, with 13 bases separating them. Per germline, CDR1 LNHDA and CDR2 SQIVND (reference sequence). The CDR3, as DNA: TGTGCCAGTAGTATGGGCAGGGGATTTACTGAAGCTTTCTTT. The encoded protein is CASSMGRGFTEAFF.

The chain combines TRBV10-1 with TRBJ1-6; 9 bases are a match to TRBD1. Germline V lookup: CDR1 WNHNN, CDR2 SYGVQD (reference sequence). Trimming removed 10 bases from V and 10 bases from J; junction bases left unmatched: 14. The CDR3 totals 15 residues. The CDR3 spells CAKTGTGTVGSPLHF. The DNA of the CDR3 is TGCGCCAAGACCGGGACAGGGACAGTCGGATCACCCCTCCACTTT.

There are many counts of this clonotype. The chain recombines TRBV12-3 or TRBV12-4 with TRBJ1-2; D gene ambiguous. Trimming cost V 1 base and J 8 bases, with 5 bases left between them. The CDR3 extends over 11 amino acids. CDR3 residues: CASSLGVGYTF. For the CDR3, the DNA is TGTGCCAGCAGTTTAGGTGTCGGCTACACCTTC.

This clonotype has just a few counts. J is TRBJ1-1 and V is TRBV12-3 or TRBV12-4; the D gene is possibly TRBD1 (5 bases). The CDR3 length is 13 residues. The V gene lost 3 bases and the J gene lost 3 bases, with 8 bases spanning the gap. CDR3 coding DNA: TGTGCCAGCAGTTTGCAGGGATACACTGAAGCTTTCTTT. Its translation is CASSLQGYTEAFF.

This clonotype has a count of ten or more. The chain recombines TRBV12-3 or TRBV12-4 with TRBJ1-1, with D perhaps matching TRBD1 (6 bases). The V end was cut by 4 bases, the J end by 2 bases, with 8 bases between. The length of the CDR3 is 13 residues. CDR3 loop: CASSSGGNTEAFF. In DNA, the CDR3 is TGTGCCAGCAGTTCCGGGGGCAACACTGAAGCTTTCTTT.

This clonotype has at least ten counts. CDR3 region: CASRTGGFNYGYTF. The CDR3, as DNA: TGTGCCAGTAGGACAGGGGGCTTCAACTATGGCTACACCTTC. V gene TRBV19 combines with J gene TRBJ1-2, with 10 bases aligning to TRBD1. J lost 2 bases, V lost 6 bases, and 3 bases had no gene match. This CDR3 has 14 residues. Germline V lookup: CDR1 LNHDA, CDR2 SQIVND (reference sequence).

The CDR3 bases are TGTGCCATCAGGGCGGGGACCACCATATATTTT. Residues: CAIRAGTTIYF. V usage is TRBV10-3 and J usage is TRBJ1-3, with D possibly TRBD1 on 5 matching bases. CDR1 is ENHRY, CDR2 SYGVKD, per germline. The CDR3 loop spans 11 amino acids. The V gene lost 6 bases and the J gene lost 9 bases, with 9 bases spanning the gap.

This chain connects TRBV15 to TRBJ1-5; no clear D gene. The CDR3 is 15 amino acids. Trimming pared 1 base from V and 0 bases from J, leaving 7 bases between. The germline gives CDR1 LNHNV, CDR2 YYDKDF (reference sequence). CDR3 sequence reads: CATSRAYDSNQPQHF. As DNA, the CDR3 is TGTGCCACCAGCAGAGCCTATGATAGCAATCAGCCCCAGCATTTT. Full variable domain (outside the CDR3, taken from reference TRBV15 and TRBJ1-5): DAMVIQNPRYQVTQFGKPVTLSCSQTLNHNVMYWYQQKSSQAPKLLFHYYDKDFNNEADTPDNFQSRRPNTSFCFLDIRSPGLGDTAMYLCATSRAYDSNQPQHFGDGTRLSIL.

The chain carries TRBV7-3 and TRBJ2-1, with D possibly being TRBD2 (7 bases). V lost 5 bases to trimming and J lost 6 bases, with 17 bases between them. Germline V gives CDR1 SGHTA, CDR2 FQGTGA. The CDR3 has 15 amino acids. In nucleotides, the CDR3 is TGTGCCAGCAGCCTAGGGCGGGGAGGGGGCAATGAGCAGTTCTTC. Protein sequence: CASSLGRGGGNEQFF.